This TCR beta chain was profiled in a study of human T cells and chemical hapten exposure. On the study more broadly: Alopecia areata, totalis or universalis affected patients, mainly female.

Only a few counts were recorded for this clonotype. Its antigen is not identified. In the study's own analysis: From around 20,000 to 690,000 TCRs were found per sample, with a median of 95,638. TCRdb re-analysed the RACE reads in MiXCR, keeping a single row per CDR3 protein. These V and J calls rely on TCRdb rather than the paper's analysis. The top ten hold around 2.8% of the sample, which has fewer than 150,000 distinct CDR3 sequences, 13% seen once. Documented time point: pre-sensitization, week 0. Treatment of the sample: therapeutic diphenylcyclopropenone sensitization with weekly scalp DPC. Findings and caveats of the study: Relative to controls, expanded TCRs formed significantly more large CDR3 similarity clusters.

Trimming cost V 6 bases and J 6 bases, with 14 bases left between them. The germline CDR1 and CDR2 sequences are SGHTA and FQGNSA. CDR3 length equals 13 residues. The sample was whole blood, taken in connection with sensitization to the hapten diphenylcyclopropenone (DPC). This sequence joins TRBV7-2 and TRBJ1-1, with D tentatively TRBD1 (5 bases). The TCR sequence derives from a woman aged 18 to 35 with alopecia areata. Some clones in this sample may be carry-over from other donors' samples. The CDR3 loop is CASRSPGPAEAFF. Written as DNA, the CDR3 is TGTGCCAGCAGAAGCCCAGGGCCCGCTGAAGCTTTCTTT.